The 5 T cell receptor beta chains below come from one sample, sequenced in a study of blood T cell repertoires in COVID-19. Assay used: immunoSEQ multiplex PCR; TCRdb lists only in-frame clones, some missing. In the table there are some 490,000 clones, 70% to 90% of which are singletons. Specimen: peripheral blood. The origin of the receptors is a human donor in a cohort sampled during active COVID-19.

Notes on this clone: The germline gene is not matched at one end of the junction; a read error may be the cause. The DNA of the CDR3 is TGTGCCAGCACCTTAGGGGGCGGCGGGGAGCTGTTTTTT. The encoded protein is CASTLGGGGELFF. The chain links TRBV7-9 to TRBJ2-2, with 7 bases matching TRBD1. This CDR3 region has 13 residues. Germline V gene data show CDR1 as SEHNR and CDR2 as FQNEAQ (reference sequence).

This chain connects TRBV27 to TRBJ2-1; 9 bases are a match to TRBD2. The CDR3 spans 19 residues. The junction had 18 bases not matched to a gene; V was cut back by 7 bases and J by 2 bases. CDR1 MNHEY and CDR2 SMNVEV come from the germline V gene (reference sequence). The CDR3 sequence: CASTLLSLAGRGTYNEQFF. The DNA for the CDR3 is TGTGCCAGCACCCTTCTATCCCTAGCGGGACGGGGAACCTACAATGAGCAGTTCTTC.

The sample holds one count of this clone. V gene TRBV30 combines with J gene TRBJ1-1, with 8 nucleotides matching TRBD1. Germline V CDR1 and CDR2: GTSNPN, SVGIG (reference sequence). CDR3 size: 16 residues. J was trimmed by 8 bases and V by 0 bases; bases with no gene match: 14. The CDR3 region has the DNA TGTGCCTGGAGTGTTTCCCAGGGGGCGCGATGGACGGAAGCTTTCTTT. Protein: CAWSVSQGARWTEAFF.

The chain joins TRBV6-5 to TRBJ1-1; D possibly corresponds to TRBD1 (5 bases). The CDR3 is made up of 14 amino acids. V lost 9 bases and J 0 bases, leaving 14 bases between the germline ends. Germline V lookup: CDR1 MNHEY, CDR2 SVGAGI. CDR3 nucleotides: TGTGCCAGTTTTCGGGGGAGAATGAACACTGAAGCTTTCTTT. It codes for CASFRGRMNTEAFF.

J is TRBJ2-5 and V is TRBV3-1 (or the pseudogene TRBV3-2); 7 bases are a match to TRBD1. This CDR3 region has 19 residues. Trimming cost V 1 base and J 6 bases; bases outside gene matches: 20. Germline CDR1 LGHDT, CDR2 YNNKEL (reference sequence). The DNA for the CDR3 is TGTGCCAGCAGCCAAGGAGGAATGGGGACCCCCGGGACAGCAAAGACCCAGTACTTC. Protein sequence: CASSQGGMGTPGTAKTQYF.